These T cell receptor beta chains were read from a single sample in a study of cytomegalovirus exposure and HLA in healthy donors. Measured with immunoSEQ multiplex PCR; TCRdb has only the in-frame clones, and not every one. The sample holds some 200,000 clones. Sample: PBMCs. The receptors were sampled from a man aged 25 to 40 in good health and CMV-seronegative. Both conserved end residues are part of each CDR3. A D gene is named only where the DNA matches it firmly.

TRBJ1-5	TRBV6-1	.	TGTGCCAGCAGTGAAGCGGGCAGTAATCAGCCCCAGCATTTT	CASSEAGSNQPQHF
TRBJ1-3	TRBV7-9	.	TGTGCCAGCAGCTTGACCAGGGGATCTGGAAACACCATATATTTT	CASSLTRGSGNTIYF
TRBJ1-6	TRBV18	TRBD1	TGTGCCAGCTCACCGGGACAGGGGAATTCACCCCTCCACTTT	CASSPGQGNSPLHF
TRBJ2-5	TRBV9	TRBD2	TGTGCCAGCAGCGGCCCAGCGGGCTCCGGGAGGGAGACCCAGTACTTC	CASSGPAGSGRETQYF
TRBJ1-2	TRBV27	.	TGTGCCAGCAGTTTGATGCGGGGGGGGTATGGCTACACCTTC	CASSLMRGGYGYTF
TRBJ1-6	TRBV10-3	TRBD1	TGTGCCATCAGTGAGCTTGGGACAGGGGATTCACCCCTCCACTTT	CAISELGTGDSPLHF
TRBJ2-7	TRBV30	.	TGTGCCGCCCTTACCAGGACAGCCTCCTACGAGCAGTACTTC	CAALTRTASYEQYF
TRBJ2-7	TRBV19	TRBD2	TGTGCCAGTAGTATCGCTAGCGGGGGGCTTGAAGCCTACGAGCAGTACTTC	CASSIASGGLEAYEQYF
TRBJ1-6	TRBV12-5	.	TGTGCTAGTGTCCTGGATCAGGGTTATAATTCACCCCTCCACTTT	CASVLDQGYNSPLHF
TRBJ2-5	TRBV5-4	.	TGTGCCAGCAGCTTGGTCCCCGGGGAGACCCAGTACTTC	CASSLVPGETQYF
TRBJ1-1	TRBV6-5	.	TGTGCCAGCAGTTACTCGCTCAGGGGCATTGCCACTGAAGCTTTCTTT	CASSYSLRGIATEAFF
TRBJ2-2	TRBV29-1	.	TGCAGCGTTGAAGGCTCGGAGGGGGCGGACACCGGGGAGCTGTTTTTT	CSVEGSEGADTGELFF
TRBJ2-1	TRBV6-5	.	TGTGCCAGCAGTTACTCGGGGGCAAACTCCTACAATGAGCAGTTCTTC	CASSYSGANSYNEQFF
TRBJ2-5	TRBV30	TRBD1	TGTGCCTGGGTCCGGGGACAGGGGTACCAAGAGACCCAGTACTTC	CAWVRGQGYQETQYF
TRBJ1-2	TRBV11-2	.	TGTGCCAGCAGGCGGGAGGCGGCTGCTAACTATGGCTACACCTTC	CASRREAAANYGYTF
TRBJ1-6	TRBV7-6	TRBD1	TGTGCCAGCAGCAAGGGACAGGGAGGAGGATCACCCCTCCACTTT	CASSKGQGGGSPLHF
TRBJ1-2	TRBV5-8	TRBD1	TGTGCCAGCAGTTCCCCATCGGGACAGGGGACCTCTGGCTACACCTTC	CASSSPSGQGTSGYTF
TRBJ2-5	TRBV5-1	TRBD2	TGCGCCAGCGGGTATAGCGGGGGGGCCGCAGAGACCCAGTACTTC	CASGYSGGAAETQYF
TRBJ2-6	TRBV2	.	TGTGCCAGCAGACACCCAACAGTATACCATTCTGGGGCCAACGTCCTGACTTTC	CASRHPTVYHSGANVLTF
TRBJ2-2	TRBV7-2	TRBD1	TGTGCCGGACGACAGGGAGTTGCCGGGGAGCTGTTTTTT	CAGRQGVAGELFF
TRBJ2-1	TRBV11-3	.	TGTGCCAGCAGCTACGGGAGCTCCTACAATGAGCAGTTCTTC	CASSYGSSYNEQFF
TRBJ1-1	TRBV4-1	.	TGCGCCAGCAGCCAAGAAAAGAAGGGTCGGGGCACTGAAGCTTTCTTT	CASSQEKKGRGTEAFF
TRBJ2-5	TRBV5-4	TRBD2	TGTGCCAGCACCTCCGGGACTAGCTGGGACCCCGAGACCCAGTACTTC	CASTSGTSWDPETQYF
TRBJ2-1	TRBV15	.	TGTGCCACCAGCAGAGAACCGGGACTCTACAATGAGCAGTTCTTC	CATSREPGLYNEQFF
TRBJ1-2	TRBV30	.	TGTGCCTGGAGCCGGCCTGGGGCCTATGGCTACACCTTC	CAWSRPGAYGYTF
TRBJ2-1	TRBV18	TRBD2	TGTGCCAGCTCACCAAGGGGACTAGCGGGAGTTGGTTACAATGAGCAGTTCTTC	CASSPRGLAGVGYNEQFF
TRBJ2-5	TRBV6-5	TRBD2	TGTGCCAGCAGTTACCGACTAGCGGAAGAGACCCAGTACTTC	CASSYRLAEETQYF
TRBJ1-2	TRBV27	TRBD1	TGTGCCAGCCAACCGATACAGGGGGATCTCTATGGCTACACCTTC	CASQPIQGDLYGYTF
TRBJ1-2	TRBV6-5	TRBD1	TGTGCCAGCAGTTATCCGGGACAGGGTTTCTATGGCTACACCTTC	CASSYPGQGFYGYTF
TRBJ1-6	TRBV2	.	TGTGCCAGCTGTACGGATAATTCACCCCTCCACTTT	CASCTDNSPLHF
TRBJ2-1	TRBV2	TRBD2	TGTGCCAGCCTAACTAGCGGGCCTTACAATGAGCAGTTCTTC	CASLTSGPYNEQFF
TRBJ1-1	TRBV19	TRBD1	TGTGCCAGTACCCCACAGGGGGGGAACACTGAAGCTTTCTTT	CASTPQGGNTEAFF
TRBJ1-5	TRBV9	.	TGTGCCAGCAGCGCGGGGACACCAAACGGGATCAATCAGCCCCAGCATTTT	CASSAGTPNGINQPQHF
TRBJ2-5	TRBV19	.	TGTGCCAGTAGTATATTCACAACAAACCATCAAGAGACCCAGTACTTC	CASSIFTTNHQETQYF
TRBJ2-7	TRBV2	.	TGTGCCAGCAGTGAACGGGCCTACGAGCAGTACTTC	CASSERAYEQYF
TRBJ2-1	TRBV10-3	TRBD1	TGTGCCATCAATCCACAGGGGGCGAGGTACAATGAGCAGTTCTTC	CAINPQGARYNEQFF
TRBJ2-1	TRBV30	.	TGTGCCTGGATAGAACTAGCCGGTGAGCAGTTCTTC	CAWIELAGEQFF
TRBJ1-2	TRBV7-9	.	TGTGCCAGCAGCTTAGAAGAGGGCAGCTTCTATGGCTACACCTTC	CASSLEEGSFYGYTF
TRBJ1-3	TRBV28	.	TGTGCCAGCTCTACAGGGACCTCTGGAAACACCATATATTTT	CASSTGTSGNTIYF
TRBJ2-1	TRBV7-6	TRBD2	TGTGCCAGCACCCTAGGGATGGGAGCAGGACTAGCCTGGAATGAGCAGTTCTTC	CASTLGMGAGLAWNEQFF
TRBJ1-1	TRBV5-4	.	TGTGCCAGCAGCTTGTGGGGAGGCACTGAAGCTTTCTTT	CASSLWGGTEAFF
TRBJ2-5	TRBV11-3	TRBD2	TGTGCCAGCAGCTTAACTAAGACTAGCGGGAGCGGAGAGACCCAGTACTTC	CASSLTKTSGSGETQYF
TRBJ2-7	TRBV13	.	TGTGCCAGCAGCTTTGGGTCTAGCTCCTACGAGCAGTACTTC	CASSFGSSSYEQYF
TRBJ1-2	TRBV6-5	.	TGTGCCAGCAGTTCCCAGGGGCAGGACGGCTACACCTTC	CASSSQGQDGYTF
TRBJ2-3	TRBV30	.	TGTGCCTGGAGCGTCAGGCCAGTTGATACGCAGTATTTT	CAWSVRPVDTQYF
TRBJ2-1	TRBV2	TRBD2	TGTGCCAGCAGTGTTCCGACTAGCGGGAGTGGGAATGAGCAGTTCTTC	CASSVPTSGSGNEQFF
TRBJ2-6	TRBV25-1	.	TGTGCCAGCAGTCCGCTCCCCCCCGGTGCTGGGGCCAACGTCCTGACTTTC	CASSPLPPGAGANVLTF
TRBJ1-6	TRBV27	.	TGTGCCAGCAGTTTAACTACAGGGAGCTCCTATAATTCACCCCTCCACTTT	CASSLTTGSSYNSPLHF
TRBJ1-5	TRBV13	TRBD1	TGTGCCAGCAGTAGGACAGGGACAACTAGCAATCAGCCCCAGCATTTT	CASSRTGTTSNQPQHF
TRBJ1-1	TRBV29-1	.	TGCAGCGTCGCTCCAGGGGCCTCGTCCTTGAACACTGAAGCTTTCTTT	CSVAPGASSLNTEAFF
TRBJ1-2	TRBV9	.	TGTGCCAGCAGCTCGTGCCTAGTTGTACTGTACCGGGGGGGCTATGGCTACACCTTC	CASSSCLVVLYRGGYGYTF
TRBJ2-5	TRBV4-2	TRBD1	TGTGCCAGCAGCCAAGCCCCGGGACAGGGATTGGTAGAGACCCAGTACTTC	CASSQAPGQGLVETQYF
TRBJ2-6	TRBV4-2	.	TGTGCCAGCAGCACTAGCCTACACGTCTCTGGGGCCAACGTCCTGACTTTC	CASSTSLHVSGANVLTF
TRBJ1-5	TRBV18	.	TGTGCCAGCTCACCACGCAGCGAGGCGGGTCAGCCCCAGCATTTT	CASSPRSEAGQPQHF
TRBJ1-5	TRBV6-5	TRBD1	TGTGCCAGCAGTTACTCGTGGGGACAGGGGAATCAGCCCCAGCATTTT	CASSYSWGQGNQPQHF
TRBJ2-5	TRBV2	TRBD1	TGTGCCAGCGGGTTAGCCGGGACAGGAGAAGAGACCCAGTACTTC	CASGLAGTGEETQYF
TRBJ1-1	TRBV27	TRBD1	TGTGCCAGCAGCGGGACAGGGAGTATGAACACTGAAGCTTTCTTT	CASSGTGSMNTEAFF
TRBJ1-2	TRBV6-5	.	TGTGCCAGCAGTTATGCCCCTGCAGGGAGGGGGAATGGCTACACCTTC	CASSYAPAGRGNGYTF
TRBJ1-1	TRBV29-1	.	TGCAGCGTTGCAGTAACCCCCTTAGCTAATGAAGCTTTCTTT	CSVAVTPLANEAFF